The sequence of this T cell receptor beta chain was determined in a study of CD8 T cells in ankylosing spondylitis. General study points: Disease-linked clones were CD8+ and relatively rare in peripheral blood. Matched ankylosing spondylitis synovial fluid reportedly contained a significantly enriched population of disease-linked clones. In ankylosing spondylitis blood, a motif of eight highly homologous TCR beta variants appeared characteristic.

There are 15 residues in the CDR3. The ends lost 4 bases at V and 4 bases at J; junction bases unmatched: 9. Germline lookup yields CDR1 MNHEY and CDR2 SVGAGI. Researchers built TCR beta libraries using quantitative 5'-RACE with molecular barcodes. TCRdb reanalysed the 5' RACE reads using MiXCR and keeps one entry per CDR3 protein. The table lists fewer than 180,000 distinct CDR3 sequences, approximately 44% of them singletons. This clonotype was seen only a few times. What it binds is not known. The sample consisted of synovial fluid, either unsorted or a sorted T cell fraction (not recorded which). The chain recombines TRBV6-5 with TRBJ1-2; 7 bases line up with TRBD1. This clonotype originated in a male donor with ankylosing spondylitis. CDR3 loop: CASSFRGPKGYGYTF. CDR3 coding DNA: TGTGCCAGCAGTTTTAGGGGGCCCAAGGGCTATGGCTACACCTTC.